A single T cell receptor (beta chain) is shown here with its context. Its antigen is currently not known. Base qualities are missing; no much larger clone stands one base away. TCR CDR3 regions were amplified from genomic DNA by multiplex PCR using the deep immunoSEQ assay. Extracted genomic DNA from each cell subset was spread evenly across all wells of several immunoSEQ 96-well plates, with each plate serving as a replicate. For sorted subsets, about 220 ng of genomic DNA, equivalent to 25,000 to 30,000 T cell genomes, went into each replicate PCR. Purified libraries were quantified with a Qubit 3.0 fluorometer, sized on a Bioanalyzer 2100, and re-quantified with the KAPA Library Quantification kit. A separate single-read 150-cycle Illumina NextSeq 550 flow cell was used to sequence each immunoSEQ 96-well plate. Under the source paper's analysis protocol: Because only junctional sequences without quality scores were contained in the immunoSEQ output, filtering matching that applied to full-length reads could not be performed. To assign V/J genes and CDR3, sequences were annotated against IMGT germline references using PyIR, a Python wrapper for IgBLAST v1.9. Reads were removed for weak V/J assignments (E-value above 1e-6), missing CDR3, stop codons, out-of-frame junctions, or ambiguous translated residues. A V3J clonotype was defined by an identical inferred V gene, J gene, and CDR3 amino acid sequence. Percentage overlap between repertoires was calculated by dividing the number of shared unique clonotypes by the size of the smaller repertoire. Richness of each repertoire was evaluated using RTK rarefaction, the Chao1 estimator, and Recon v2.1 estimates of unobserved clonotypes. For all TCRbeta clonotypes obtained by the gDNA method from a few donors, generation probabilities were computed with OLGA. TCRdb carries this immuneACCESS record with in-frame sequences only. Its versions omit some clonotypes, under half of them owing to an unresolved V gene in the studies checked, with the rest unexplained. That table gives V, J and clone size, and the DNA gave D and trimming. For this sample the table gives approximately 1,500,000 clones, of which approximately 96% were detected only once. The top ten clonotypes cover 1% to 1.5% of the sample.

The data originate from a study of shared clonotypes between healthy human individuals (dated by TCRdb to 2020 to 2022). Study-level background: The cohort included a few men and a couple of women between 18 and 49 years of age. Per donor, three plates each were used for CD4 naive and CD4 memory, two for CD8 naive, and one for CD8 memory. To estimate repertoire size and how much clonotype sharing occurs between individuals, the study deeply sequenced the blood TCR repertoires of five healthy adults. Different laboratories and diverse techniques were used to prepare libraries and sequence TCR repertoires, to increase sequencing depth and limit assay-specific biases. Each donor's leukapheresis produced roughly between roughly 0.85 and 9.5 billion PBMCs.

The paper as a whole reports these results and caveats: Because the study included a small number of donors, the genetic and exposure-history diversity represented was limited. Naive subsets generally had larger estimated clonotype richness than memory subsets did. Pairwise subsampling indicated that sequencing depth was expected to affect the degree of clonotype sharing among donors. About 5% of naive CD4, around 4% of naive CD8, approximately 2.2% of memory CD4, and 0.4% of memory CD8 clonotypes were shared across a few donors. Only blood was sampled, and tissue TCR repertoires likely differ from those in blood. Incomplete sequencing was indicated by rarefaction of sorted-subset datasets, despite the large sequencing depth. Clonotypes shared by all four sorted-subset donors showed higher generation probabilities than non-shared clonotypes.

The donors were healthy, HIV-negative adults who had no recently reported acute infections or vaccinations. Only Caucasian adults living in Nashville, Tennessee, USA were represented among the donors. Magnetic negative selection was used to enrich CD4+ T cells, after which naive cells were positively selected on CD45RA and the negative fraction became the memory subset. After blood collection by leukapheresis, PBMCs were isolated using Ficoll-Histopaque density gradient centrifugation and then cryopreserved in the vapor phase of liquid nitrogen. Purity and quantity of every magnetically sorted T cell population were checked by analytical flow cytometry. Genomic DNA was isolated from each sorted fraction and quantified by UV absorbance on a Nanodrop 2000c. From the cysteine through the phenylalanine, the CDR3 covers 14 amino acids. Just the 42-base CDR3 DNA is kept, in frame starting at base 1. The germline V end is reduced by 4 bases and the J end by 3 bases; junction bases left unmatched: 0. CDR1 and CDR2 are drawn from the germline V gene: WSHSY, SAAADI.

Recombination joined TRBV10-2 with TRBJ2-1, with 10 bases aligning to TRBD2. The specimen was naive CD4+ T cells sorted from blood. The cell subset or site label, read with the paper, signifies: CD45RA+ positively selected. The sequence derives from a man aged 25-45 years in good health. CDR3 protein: CASSGTSGYNEQFF. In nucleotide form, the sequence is TGCGCCAGCAGTGGGACTAGCGGCTACAATGAGCAGTTCTTC.